This entry lists 24 T cell receptor beta chains sequenced from one sample in a study of human T cells and chemical hapten exposure. A single record per CDR3 protein comes from TCRdb applying MiXCR to the RACE reads. The data contain nearly 350,000 distinct CDR3 sequences, 5.5% to 8% of them seen just once; the ten biggest clones take up 8% to 9%. The time point is: patch test 1, 2 weeks after DPC sensitization. The treatment is: therapeutic diphenylcyclopropenone sensitization with weekly scalp DPC. This specimen was whole blood, taken in connection with sensitization to the hapten diphenylcyclopropenone (DPC). These receptor sequences come from a woman under 30 with alopecia areata. Some clones in this sample may be carry-over from other donors' samples.

This clonotype was counted a few times. The gene calls are TRBV27 and TRBJ2-7; D remains unclear. Trimming stripped 6 bases from V and 0 bases from J, with 15 bases between. Germline CDR1 is MNHEY and CDR2 is SMNVEV (reference sequence). The CDR3 extends over 15 amino acids. CDR3 DNA sequence: TGTGCCAGCAGACTCAAGGGTGGTTTCTCCTACGAGCAGTACTTC. The encoded protein is CASRLKGGFSYEQYF.

The V and J genes are TRBV3-1 and TRBJ2-3; D perhaps matches TRBD1 (5 bases). The CDR3 contains 16 residues. V was cut by 1 base and J by 3 bases, with 14 bases left in between. The V gene's germline CDR1 is LGHDT and CDR2 YNNKEL (reference sequence). The CDR3 loop reads CASSQGDQGWTDTQYF. The CDR3 nucleotides read TGTGCCAGCAGCCAAGGAGATCAGGGTTGGACAGATACGCAGTATTTT.

This clonotype was recorded a few times. The chain uses TRBV11-2 and TRBJ2-2; no clear D. CDR3 size: 15 residues. Germline-derived CDR1 and CDR2 are SGHAT and FQNNGV. Trimming took 8 bases from V and 6 from J, leaving 19 bases between them. The CDR3 region is CASGPLRNRAGELFF. CDR3 nucleotides: TGTGCCAGCGGACCCTTACGCAATAGGGCCGGGGAGCTGTTTTTT. The whole variable domain, remainder taken from reference TRBV11-2 and TRBJ2-2, is EAGVAQSPRYKIIEKRQSVAFWCNPISGHATLYWYQQILGQGPKLLIQFQNNGVVDDSQLPKDRFSAERLKGVDSTLKIQPAKLEDSAVYLCASGPLRNRAGELFFGEGSRLTVL.

The chain employs TRBV4-3 and TRBJ1-5; D unresolved. V gave up 0 bases and J gave up 6 bases, with 9 bases separating them. This CDR3 contains 14 residues. The germline V gene encodes CDR1 LGHNA and CDR2 YSLEER. CDR3 amino acids: CASSQDVGRQPQHF. CDR3 nucleotide sequence: TGCGCCAGCAGCCAAGATGTAGGACGTCAGCCCCAGCATTTT.

There are a few counts of this clonotype. The chain couples TRBV5-1 to TRBJ1-3, with D possibly being TRBD1 (6 bases). V was shortened by 0 bases and J by 8 bases, with 12 bases between the two germline ends. Germline V CDR1 and CDR2: SGHRS, YFSETQ. The CDR3 covers 14 residues. CDR3 bases: TGCGCCAGCAGCTTGGGGGGGCATTCAGACACCATATATTTT. Amino acid sequence: CASSLGGHSDTIYF.

The chain recombines TRBV12-3 or TRBV12-4 with TRBJ1-1, with D possibly TRBD1 on 5 matching bases. The CDR3 has 14 amino acids. Deletions cut 4 bases from V and 2 bases from J, with 11 bases between. CDR3 loop: CASSSGTYNTEAFF. The CDR3 DNA is TGTGCCAGCAGTTCCGGGACTTACAACACTGAAGCTTTCTTT.

This clonotype was observed at least ten times. This chain links TRBV7-2 with TRBJ2-3, with 7 bases identical to TRBD2. Germline V CDR1 and CDR2: SGHTA, FQGNSA. This CDR3 is 14 amino acids long. The CDR3 nucleotides are TGTGGGAGCGGGGCGCTCTCTAGCACAGATACGCAGTATTTT. It is translated as CGSGALSSTDTQYF.

The chain links TRBV9 to TRBJ2-7; 7 positions agree with TRBD2. V lost 0 bases and J lost 5; bases outside the gene matches: 2. The germline V gene has CDR1 SGDLS and CDR2 YYNGEE. The length of the CDR3 is 13 residues. Here the CDR3 DNA reads TGTGCCAGCAGCGTAGGTCGGGGGGACGAGCAGTACTTC. Protein: CASSVGRGDEQYF.

This chain links TRBV3-1 with TRBJ1-1; a weak D match, TRBD1 (5 bases). This CDR3 has 19 amino acids. Germline V gene data show CDR1 as LGHDT and CDR2 as YNNKEL (reference sequence). Trimming took off 1 base at V and 3 bases at J, with 24 bases between the two ends. In DNA, the CDR3 is TGTGCCAGCAGCCAAGGCGGGGCGACAAGGGTCCCACAAGACACTGAAGCTTTCTTT. Translated: CASSQGGATRVPQDTEAFF.

J is TRBJ2-1 and V is TRBV5-1; D may be TRBD1 or TRBD2 (5 bases each). The CDR3 contains 15 residues. Trimming cost V 4 bases and J 6 bases, with 17 bases left between them. The germline gives CDR1 SGHRS, CDR2 YFSETQ. The CDR3 here is CASSPGASWGNEQFF. The CDR3, as DNA: TGCGCCAGCAGCCCCGGGGCTAGCTGGGGCAATGAGCAGTTCTTC.

V is TRBV6-2 or TRBV6-3 and J is TRBJ2-3; D gene ambiguous. Germline CDR1 and CDR2: MNHEY and SVGEGT. This CDR3 is 16 amino acids long. The V gene lost 6 bases and the J gene lost 2 bases, with 18 bases spanning the gap. The CDR3 DNA reads as TGTGCCAGCAGCCGCAGTTGGAATCCCCCCACAGATACGCAGTATTTT. It yields the protein CASSRSWNPPTDTQYF.

This chain links TRBV6-5 with TRBJ1-2; 7 bases align to TRBD1. CDR3 length: 14 residues. Germline loops: CDR1 MNHEY, CDR2 SVGAGI. V lost 6 bases, J lost 0 bases, and 4 bases stayed unmatched. This chain's CDR3 is CASSRDRTNYGYTF. Here the CDR3 DNA reads TGTGCCAGCAGCCGGGACAGAACTAACTATGGCTACACCTTC.

This clonotype was picked up a small number of times. V usage is TRBV7-9 and J usage is TRBJ2-3; D gene ambiguous. The CDR3 has 15 amino acids. Germline V gene sequence: CDR1 SEHNR, CDR2 FQNEAQ (reference sequence). V was trimmed by 2 bases and J by 2 bases, leaving 11 bases between them. The CDR3 coding sequence is TGTGCCAGCAGCTTAATGAGTGGGAACACAGATACGCAGTATTTT. Protein product: CASSLMSGNTDTQYF.

This clonotype showed up just a few times. The chain recombines TRBV9 with TRBJ2-3, with TRBD1 matching 7 bases. Germline V gives CDR1 SGDLS, CDR2 YYNGEE. The CDR3 sequence is 15 residues long. V was clipped by 0 bases and J by 4 bases; unmatched bases: 5. CDR3 nucleotide sequence: TGTGCCAGCAGCGTAGATAAAGGGGGCCCAGATACGCAGTATTTT. Its protein product is CASSVDKGGPDTQYF.

The chain links TRBV12-3 or TRBV12-4 to TRBJ2-7; D remains unclear. Trimming took off 6 bases at V and 2 bases at J, with 8 bases between the two ends. There are 12 residues in the CDR3. CDR3 in DNA: TGTGCCAGCAGCCCCGCGACCTACGAGCAGTACTTC. The encoded protein is CASSPATYEQYF.

The rearrangement joins TRBV12-3 or TRBV12-4 to TRBJ2-3, with D unclear. The CDR3 length is 12 residues. With 5 bases removed from V and 9 bases from J, the gap between germline ends came to 12 bases. The CDR3 region is CASSPAVRTQYF. The CDR3 coding sequence is TGTGCCAGCAGTCCCGCTGTGAGGACGCAGTATTTT.

The chain has TRBV3-1 and TRBJ2-5, with a possible D match to TRBD2 (5 bases). Germline V gene sequence: CDR1 LGHDT, CDR2 YNNKEL (reference sequence). The CDR3 extends over 14 amino acids. Trimming took 0 bases from V and 9 from J, leaving 14 bases between them. The CDR3 nucleotides are TGTGCCAGCAGCCAAGATACGCTAGCAAGGGCCCAGTACTTC. Amino acids: CASSQDTLARAQYF.

This clonotype was observed a handful of times. The chain links TRBV7-9 to TRBJ2-3; TRBD1 agrees at 8 bases. The CDR3 consists of 16 residues. Germline V CDR1 and CDR2: SEHNR, FQNEAQ (reference sequence). The V and J ends lost 4 bases and 0 bases, in that order; junction bases with no gene match: 6. CDR3 nucleotides: TGTGCCAGCAGCTCACCGGGACAGGCGAGCACAGATACGCAGTATTTT. It translates to CASSSPGQASTDTQYF.

The sample holds a few counts of this clonotype. V is TRBV10-3 and J is TRBJ1-2; no reliable D call. Germline V gene sequence: CDR1 ENHRY, CDR2 SYGVKD. The CDR3 contains 13 residues. The V end lost 2 bases, the J end lost 5 bases, and 9 bases lay between the germline ends. The CDR3 region is CAISELQEYGYTF. In DNA, the CDR3 is TGTGCCATCAGTGAGCTCCAGGAGTATGGCTACACCTTC.

This clonotype was seen a handful of times. The V call is TRBV6-6, the J call TRBJ2-7, with a possible D match to TRBD2 (7 bases). V lost 4 bases to trimming and J lost 3 bases, with 13 bases between them. This CDR3 spans 14 amino acids. In germline, CDR1 is MNHNY, CDR2 SVGAGI (reference sequence). The CDR3: CASSLPGGYYEQYF. The CDR3, as DNA: TGTGCCAGCAGTTTACCGGGGGGCTACTACGAGCAGTACTTC.

This clonotype was recorded many times. This chain connects TRBV15 to TRBJ2-3; the D gene is possibly TRBD2 (6 bases). Germline CDR1 is LNHNV and CDR2 is YYDKDF (reference sequence). This CDR3 has 14 amino acids. V lost 8 bases, J lost 0 bases, and 12 bases lay in between. CDR3 residues: CATGRETSTDTQYF. The CDR3 region has the DNA TGTGCCACCGGGCGGGAAACTAGCACAGATACGCAGTATTTT.

This clonotype came up a few times. The J gene is TRBJ1-5, the V gene TRBV10-3; weak D call: TRBD1 (5 bases). This CDR3 spans 15 amino acids. Trimming stripped 0 bases from V and 3 bases from J, with 9 bases between. Germline V CDR1 and CDR2: ENHRY, SYGVKD. CDR3 sequence reads: CAISESTVLNQPQHF. CDR3 in DNA: TGTGCCATCAGTGAGTCGACAGTCCTCAATCAGCCCCAGCATTTT.

This chain links TRBV27 with TRBJ2-7; D is possibly TRBD2 (6 bases). Trimming took off 5 bases at V and 1 base at J, with 15 bases between the two ends. Germline V gene data show CDR1 as MNHEY and CDR2 as SMNVEV (reference sequence). The CDR3 has 15 amino acids. CDR3 in DNA: TGTGCCAGCAGTAGGTCAACCGGGACTTCCTACGAGCAGTACTTC. It codes for CASSRSTGTSYEQYF.

This clonotype was seen only a few times. V gene TRBV6-2 or TRBV6-3 combines with J gene TRBJ1-5, with D possibly being TRBD1 (6 bases). CDR1 and CDR2 (germline): MNHEY, SVGEGT. V was cut by 4 bases and J by 11 bases, with 18 bases left in between. CDR3 length: 14 amino acids. CDR3 region: CASSSRDIVRAQHF. The DNA of the CDR3 is TGTGCCAGCAGTTCCCGGGACATCGTTCGAGCCCAGCATTTT.